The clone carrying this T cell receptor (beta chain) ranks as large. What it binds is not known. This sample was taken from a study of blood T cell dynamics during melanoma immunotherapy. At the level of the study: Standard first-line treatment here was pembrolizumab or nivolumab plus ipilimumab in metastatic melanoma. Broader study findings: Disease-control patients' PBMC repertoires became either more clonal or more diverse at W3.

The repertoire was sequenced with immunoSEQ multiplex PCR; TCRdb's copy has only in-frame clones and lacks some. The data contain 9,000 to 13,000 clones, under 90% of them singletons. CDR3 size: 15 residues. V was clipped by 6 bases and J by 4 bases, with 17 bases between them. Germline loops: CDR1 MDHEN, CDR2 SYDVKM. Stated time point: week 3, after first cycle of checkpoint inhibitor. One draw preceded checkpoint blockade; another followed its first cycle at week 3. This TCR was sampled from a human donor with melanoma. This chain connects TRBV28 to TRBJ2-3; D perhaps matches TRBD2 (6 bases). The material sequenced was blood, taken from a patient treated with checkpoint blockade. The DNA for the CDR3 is TGTGCCAGCAGCTTGGGACTCTCTCGGGCAGATACGCAGTATTTT. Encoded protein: CASSLGLSRADTQYF.